The 4 T cell receptor beta chains below were found in one sample sequenced in a study of blood T cells in healthy people across ages. Combining a sample-barcoded 5' primer with a J-beta primer mix, a second PCR ran for about 7 to 11 cycles. MiXCR, run by TCRdb on the 5' RACE reads, gives a single entry per CDR3 protein. The table shows 1 million or so distinct CDR3 sequences, with 45% occurring only once. Sequenced material: blood. These receptors were obtained from a woman aged 55-70 years in good health.

V gene TRBV28 combines with J gene TRBJ2-7; D might be TRBD2 (5 bases). Germline V gives CDR1 MDHEN, CDR2 SYDVKM. V was shortened by 7 bases and J by 3 bases, with 19 bases between the two germline ends. This CDR3 is 15 amino acids long. DNA for the CDR3: TGTGCCAGCACAACTAGGCCGGACGGATACTACGAGCAGTACTTC. Its protein product is CASTTRPDGYYEQYF.

The gene calls are TRBV27 and TRBJ1-5; weak D call: TRBD1 (6 bases). There are 15 residues in the CDR3. Trimming took 2 bases from V and 2 from J, leaving 10 bases between them. Germline CDR1 MNHEY, CDR2 SMNVEV (reference sequence). The CDR3 sequence is CASSLRRTGNQPQHF. The CDR3 nucleotides are TGTGCCAGCAGTTTACGACGGACAGGCAATCAGCCCCAGCATTTT.

The genes are TRBV20-1 and TRBJ2-7, with 10 bases lining up with TRBD1. The CDR3 loop spans 14 amino acids. V shed 2 bases, J shed 4 bases, and the junction held 5 bases outside the gene matches. Germline V CDR1 and CDR2: DFQATT, SNEGSKA (reference sequence). Written as DNA, the CDR3 is TGCAGTGCTAGACGGGGACAGGGGCAATACGAGCAGTACTTC. Amino acid sequence: CSARRGQGQYEQYF.

The J gene is TRBJ2-2, the V gene TRBV12-3 or TRBV12-4, with D perhaps matching TRBD2 (6 bases). The CDR3 loop spans 15 amino acids. Trimming cost V 1 base and J 6 bases, with 12 bases left between them. The CDR3 loop is CASSLDRETAGELFF. CDR3 DNA: TGTGCCAGCAGTTTAGACCGGGAGACGGCCGGGGAGCTGTTTTTT.